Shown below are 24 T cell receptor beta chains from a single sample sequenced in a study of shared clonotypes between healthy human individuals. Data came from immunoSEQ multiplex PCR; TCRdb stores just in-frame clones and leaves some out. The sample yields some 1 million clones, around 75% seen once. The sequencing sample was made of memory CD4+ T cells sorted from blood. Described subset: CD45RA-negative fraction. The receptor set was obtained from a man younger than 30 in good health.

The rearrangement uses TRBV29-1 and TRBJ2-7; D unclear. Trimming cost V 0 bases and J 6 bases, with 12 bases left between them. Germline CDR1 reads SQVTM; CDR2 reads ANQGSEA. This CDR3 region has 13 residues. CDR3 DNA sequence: TGCAGCGTTGAAGATCTACCGGGCGGCGAGCAGTACTTC. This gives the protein CSVEDLPGGEQYF.

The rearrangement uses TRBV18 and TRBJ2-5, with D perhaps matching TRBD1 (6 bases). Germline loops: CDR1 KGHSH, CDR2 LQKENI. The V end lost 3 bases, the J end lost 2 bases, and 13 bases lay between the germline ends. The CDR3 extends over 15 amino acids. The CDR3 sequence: CASSPKLGQQETQYF. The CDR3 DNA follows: TGTGCCAGCTCACCCAAACTTGGACAGCAAGAGACCCAGTACTTC.

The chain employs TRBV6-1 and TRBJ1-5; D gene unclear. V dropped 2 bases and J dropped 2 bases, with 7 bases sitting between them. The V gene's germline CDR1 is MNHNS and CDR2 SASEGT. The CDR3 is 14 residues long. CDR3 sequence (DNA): TGTGCCAGCAGTGAACAAGACGGCAATCAGCCCCAGCATTTT. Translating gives CASSEQDGNQPQHF.

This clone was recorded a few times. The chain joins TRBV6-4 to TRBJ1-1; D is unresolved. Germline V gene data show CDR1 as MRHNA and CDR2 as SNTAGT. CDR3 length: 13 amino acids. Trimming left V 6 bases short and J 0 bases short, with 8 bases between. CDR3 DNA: TGTGCCAGCAGCCGGGTCATGAACACTGAAGCTTTCTTT. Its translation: CASSRVMNTEAFF.

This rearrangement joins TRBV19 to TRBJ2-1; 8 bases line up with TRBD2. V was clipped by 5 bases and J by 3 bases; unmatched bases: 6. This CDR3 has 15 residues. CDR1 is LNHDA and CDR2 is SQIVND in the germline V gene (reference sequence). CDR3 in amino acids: CASSELADFYNEQFF. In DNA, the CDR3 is TGTGCCAGTAGTGAACTAGCGGATTTCTACAATGAGCAGTTCTTC.

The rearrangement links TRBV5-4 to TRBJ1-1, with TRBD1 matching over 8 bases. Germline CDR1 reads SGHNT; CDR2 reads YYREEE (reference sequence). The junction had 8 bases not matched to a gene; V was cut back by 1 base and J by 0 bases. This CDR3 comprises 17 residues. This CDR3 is CASSLPGGIGMNTEAFF. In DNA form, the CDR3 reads TGTGCCAGCAGCTTGCCAGGGGGCATAGGGATGAACACTGAAGCTTTCTTT.

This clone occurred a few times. CDR3 amino acids: CSAGQGLSTGELFF. The CDR3 nucleotides read TGCAGCGCCGGACAGGGGCTTAGCACCGGGGAGCTGTTTTTT. The chain links TRBV29-1 to TRBJ2-2; the match to TRBD1 covers 9 bases. The length of the CDR3 is 14 residues. Per the germline V gene, CDR1 is SQVTM and CDR2 is ANQGSEA. V was pared by 7 bases and J by 4 bases, with 7 bases of the junction left unmatched.

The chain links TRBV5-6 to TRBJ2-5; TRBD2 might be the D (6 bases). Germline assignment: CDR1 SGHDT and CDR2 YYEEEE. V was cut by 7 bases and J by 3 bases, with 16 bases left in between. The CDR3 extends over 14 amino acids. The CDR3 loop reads CASYSEGGEETQYF. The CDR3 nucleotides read TGTGCCAGCTACTCCGAGGGAGGTGAAGAGACCCAGTACTTC.

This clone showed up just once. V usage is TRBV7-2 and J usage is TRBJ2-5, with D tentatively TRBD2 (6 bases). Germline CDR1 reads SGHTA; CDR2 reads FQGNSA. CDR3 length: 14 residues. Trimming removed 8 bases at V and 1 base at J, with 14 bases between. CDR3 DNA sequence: TGTGCCAGCGTCCTTGGGAGGCTCCAAGAGACCCAGTACTTC. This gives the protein CASVLGRLQETQYF.

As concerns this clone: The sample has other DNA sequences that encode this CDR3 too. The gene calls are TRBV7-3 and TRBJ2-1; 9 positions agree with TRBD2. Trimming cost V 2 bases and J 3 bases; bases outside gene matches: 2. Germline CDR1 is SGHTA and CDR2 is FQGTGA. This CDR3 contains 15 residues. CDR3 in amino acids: CASSLGTSSYNEQFF. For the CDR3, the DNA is TGTGCCAGCAGCTTAGGGACTAGCAGCTACAATGAGCAGTTCTTC.

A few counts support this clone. This CDR3 reads CASSLIGASNQPQHF. The CDR3 bases are TGTGCCAGCAGCTTAATAGGGGCTAGCAATCAGCCCCAGCATTTT. The rearrangement uses TRBV7-2 and TRBJ1-5; maybe TRBD1 (5 bases). V was shortened by 2 bases and J by 0 bases, with 8 bases between the two germline ends. Germline V gives CDR1 SGHTA, CDR2 FQGNSA. This CDR3 is built from 15 residues. Filled out from reference TRBV7-2 and TRBJ1-5, the complete variable domain reads GAGVSQSPSNKVTEKGKDVELRCDPISGHTALYWYRQSLGQGLEFLIYFQGNSAPDKSGLPSDRFSAERTGGSVSTLTIQRTQQEDSAVYLCASSLIGASNQPQHFGDGTRLSIL.

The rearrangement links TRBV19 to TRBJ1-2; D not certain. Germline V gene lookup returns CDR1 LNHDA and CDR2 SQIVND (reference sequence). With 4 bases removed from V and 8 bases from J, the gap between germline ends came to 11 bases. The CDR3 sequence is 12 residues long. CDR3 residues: CASSNRAAGYTF. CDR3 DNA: TGTGCCAGTAGTAACCGGGCAGCGGGCTACACCTTC.

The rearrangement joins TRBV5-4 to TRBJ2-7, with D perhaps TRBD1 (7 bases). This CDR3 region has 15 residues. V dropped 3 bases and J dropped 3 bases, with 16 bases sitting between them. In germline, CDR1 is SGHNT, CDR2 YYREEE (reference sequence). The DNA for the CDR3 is TGTGCCAGCAGCTCCCAGGGGGGTGTGCGCTACGAGCAGTACTTC. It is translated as CASSSQGGVRYEQYF.

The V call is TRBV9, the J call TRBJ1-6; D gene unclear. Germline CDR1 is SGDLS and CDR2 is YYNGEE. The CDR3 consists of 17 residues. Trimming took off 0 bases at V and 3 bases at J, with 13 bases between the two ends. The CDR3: CASSVGSGAIYNSPLHF. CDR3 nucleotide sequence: TGTGCCAGCAGCGTAGGCTCAGGAGCGATCTATAATTCACCCCTCCACTTT.

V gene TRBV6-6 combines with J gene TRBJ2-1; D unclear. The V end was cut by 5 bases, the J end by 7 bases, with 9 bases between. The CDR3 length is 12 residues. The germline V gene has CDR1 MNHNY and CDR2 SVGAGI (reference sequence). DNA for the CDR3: TGTGCCAGCAGTGGGAATGGGAATGAGCAGTTCTTC. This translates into CASSGNGNEQFF.

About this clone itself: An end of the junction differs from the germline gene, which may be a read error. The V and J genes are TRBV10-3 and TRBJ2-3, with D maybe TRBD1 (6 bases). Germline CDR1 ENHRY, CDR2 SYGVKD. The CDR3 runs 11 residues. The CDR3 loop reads CAISESWDTHF. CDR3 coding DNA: TGTGCCATCAGTGAGTCCTGGGACACTCACTTT.

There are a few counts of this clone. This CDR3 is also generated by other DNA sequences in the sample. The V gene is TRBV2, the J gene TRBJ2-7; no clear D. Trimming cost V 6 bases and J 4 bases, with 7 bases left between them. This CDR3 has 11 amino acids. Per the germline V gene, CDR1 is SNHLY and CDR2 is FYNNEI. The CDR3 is CASRAAYEQYF. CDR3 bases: TGTGCCAGCAGGGCAGCATACGAGCAGTACTTC.

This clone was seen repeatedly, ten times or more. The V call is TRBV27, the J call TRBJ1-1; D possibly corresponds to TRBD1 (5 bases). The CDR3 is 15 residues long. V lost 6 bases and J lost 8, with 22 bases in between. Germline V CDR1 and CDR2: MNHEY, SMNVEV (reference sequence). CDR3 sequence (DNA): TGTGCCAGCAGAAACCCTTTGAGGGGTCCGTCGGAAGCTTTCTTT. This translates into CASRNPLRGPSEAFF.

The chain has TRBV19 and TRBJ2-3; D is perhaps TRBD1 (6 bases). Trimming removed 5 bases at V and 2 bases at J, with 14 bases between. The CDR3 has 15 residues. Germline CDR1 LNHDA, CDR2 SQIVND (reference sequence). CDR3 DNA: TGTGCCAGTAGTCTTGGACAGAGCCACACAGATACGCAGTATTTT. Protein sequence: CASSLGQSHTDTQYF.

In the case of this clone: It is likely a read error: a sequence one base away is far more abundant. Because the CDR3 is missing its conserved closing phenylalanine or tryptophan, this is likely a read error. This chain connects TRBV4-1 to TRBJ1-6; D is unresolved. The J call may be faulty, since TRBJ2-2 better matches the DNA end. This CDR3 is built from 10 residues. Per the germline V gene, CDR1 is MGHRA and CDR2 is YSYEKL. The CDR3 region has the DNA TGCGCCAGCAGCCCCCCGGACCTGTTTATT. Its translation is CASSPPDLFI.

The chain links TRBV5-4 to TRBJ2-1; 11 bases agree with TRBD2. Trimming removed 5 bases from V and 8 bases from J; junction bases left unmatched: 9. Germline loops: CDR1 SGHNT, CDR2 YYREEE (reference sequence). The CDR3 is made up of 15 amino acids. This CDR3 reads CASRRGTSGNYEQFF. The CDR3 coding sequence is TGTGCCAGCAGACGGGGGACTAGCGGTAACTATGAGCAGTTCTTC. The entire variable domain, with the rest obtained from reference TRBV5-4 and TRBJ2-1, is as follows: ETGVTQSPTHLIKTRGQQVTLRCSSQSGHNTVSWYQQALGQGPQFIFQYYREEENGRGNFPPRFSGLQFPNYSSELNVNALELDDSALYLCASRRGTSGNYEQFFGPGTRLTVL.

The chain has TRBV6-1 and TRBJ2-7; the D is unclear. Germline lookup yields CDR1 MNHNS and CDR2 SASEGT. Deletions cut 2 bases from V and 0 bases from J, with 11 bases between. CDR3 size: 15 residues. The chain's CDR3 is CASSESSPSSYEQYF. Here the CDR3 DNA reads TGTGCCAGCAGTGAAAGTTCCCCGAGCTCCTACGAGCAGTACTTC.

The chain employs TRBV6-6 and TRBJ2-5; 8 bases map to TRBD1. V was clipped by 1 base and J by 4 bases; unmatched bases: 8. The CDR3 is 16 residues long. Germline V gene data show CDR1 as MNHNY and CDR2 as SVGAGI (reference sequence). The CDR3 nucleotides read TGTGCCAGCAGTTACTTGGGTCAGGGGGCGGGAGAGACCCAGTACTTC. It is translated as CASSYLGQGAGETQYF.

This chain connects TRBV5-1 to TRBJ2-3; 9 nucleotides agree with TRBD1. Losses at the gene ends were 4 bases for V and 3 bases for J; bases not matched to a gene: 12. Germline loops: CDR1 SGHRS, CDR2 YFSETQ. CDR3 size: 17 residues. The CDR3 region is CASSPPTGGGSTDTQYF. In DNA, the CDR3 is TGCGCCAGCAGCCCCCCAACAGGGGGCGGCTCAACAGATACGCAGTATTTT.